One and the same sample provided the 2 T cell receptor beta chains below, sequenced in a study of blood T cell repertoires in COVID-19. TCRdb keeps only in-frame clones here, not all; method: immunoSEQ multiplex PCR. The sample lists around 370,000 clones, more than 75% occurring once. Input material: PBMCs or T cells enriched from blood (not recorded which). These receptors were obtained from a woman aged 18-30 years who had recovered from COVID-19.

CDR3 nucleotides: TGTGCCAGCAGCCAAGGCGGGGGTGCCAAAAACATTCAGTACTTC. Its translation: CASSQGGGAKNIQYF. The chain combines TRBV3-1 (or the pseudogene TRBV3-2) with TRBJ2-4; 7 bases align to TRBD2. CDR1 and CDR2 from the germline V gene are LGHDT and YNNKEL (reference sequence). The junction had 1 base not matched to a gene; V was cut back by 1 base and J by 1 base. The CDR3 is 15 residues long.

V is TRBV19 and J is TRBJ1-1, with D hard to call. Germline CDR1 is LNHDA and CDR2 is SQIVND (reference sequence). Trimming shortened V by 6 bases and J by 4 bases, and 6 bases separated the two germline ends. This CDR3 has 11 residues. Here the CDR3 DNA reads TGTGCCAGTAGCCTCCTCACTGAAGCTTTCTTT. It yields the protein CASSLLTEAFF.